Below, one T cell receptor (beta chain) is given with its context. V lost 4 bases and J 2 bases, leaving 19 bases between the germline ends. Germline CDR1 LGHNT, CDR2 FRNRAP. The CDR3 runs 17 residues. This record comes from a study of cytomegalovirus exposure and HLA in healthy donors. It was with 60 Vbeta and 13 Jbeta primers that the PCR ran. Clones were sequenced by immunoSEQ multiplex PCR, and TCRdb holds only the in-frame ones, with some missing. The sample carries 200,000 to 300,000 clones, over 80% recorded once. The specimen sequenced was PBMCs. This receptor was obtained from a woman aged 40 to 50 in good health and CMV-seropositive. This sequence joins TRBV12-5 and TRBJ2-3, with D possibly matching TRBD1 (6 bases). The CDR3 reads CASGSRLPQGVTDTQYF. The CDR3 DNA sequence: TGTGCTAGTGGTTCCCGCCTCCCACAGGGAGTCACAGATACGCAGTATTTT.